Only one count was recorded for the clone carrying this TCR beta chain. No antigen is known for it. Given a much more abundant clone one base away, this may be a read error. Not a single patient had been given any form of treatment at any point before undergoing thyroid surgery. This record comes from a study of metastatic and nonmetastatic thyroid tumors. Study as a whole: For malignant and benign thyroid patients, tumor or nodule tissue and blood were the sources whose repertoires were compared. Whole-study results and caveats: Significantly greater TCR beta diversity was reportedly found in malignant thyroid tumors than in benign nodules (in blood and tumor).

This CDR3 is built from 12 residues. Germline CDR1 reads DFQATT; CDR2 reads SNEGSKA (reference sequence). Deletions cut 8 bases from V and 9 bases from J, with 19 bases between. In the study's own analysis: CDR3 was compared across clinicopathological groups, and the resulting differences were used to build a distant-metastasis classifier for papillary thyroid cancer. TCRdb re-clonotyped the PCR reads via MiXCR. The V and J calls and clone size come from TCRdb's table, not from the authors' own analysis. The sample lists around 34,000 clones; about a fifth were seen once. The J gene is TRBJ2-5, the V gene TRBV20-1; TRBD2 might be the D (6 bases). The sequence derives from a male donor with papillary thyroid cancer or a benign thyroid nodule (not recorded which). Some clones in this sample may be carry-over from other donors' samples. The sequencing input was tumor tissue. The chain's CDR3 is CSLGRVGEAQYF. The CDR3 DNA is TGCAGTCTCGGGAGAGTGGGGGAGGCCCAGTACTTC.